This note documents a single TCR beta chain sequence. V trimming: 6 bases; J trimming: 10 bases; junction bases outside the gene matches: 9. The CDR3 is 14 residues long. Germline-derived CDR1 and CDR2 are MNHNY and SVGAGI (reference sequence). The data derive from a study of shared T cell receptors in the human thymus. The method was immunoSEQ multiplex PCR; TCRdb's version includes in-frame clones alone and lacks a portion of them. Of 600,000 to 900,000 clones listed, approximately 85% are singletons. These data also featured in a second study, about human thymus T cells. According to that study: Thymic samples were excised during corrective heart operations.

The chain joins TRBV6-6 to TRBJ1-1; 12 positions match TRBD1. The clonotype comes from a girl less than two years old with a congenital heart defect. What was sequenced was thymocytes. In nucleotides, the CDR3 is TGTGCCAGCAGCATACGGGACAGGGGGCATTTAGCTTTCTTT. It yields the protein CASSIRDRGHLAFF.